This T cell receptor (beta chain) was retrieved from a study of blood T cell repertoires in COVID-19 (dated by TCRdb to the early 2020s). Background on the whole study: Samples covering the acute and convalescent phases of COVID-19 were provided by collaborators in the United States, Italy and Spain. The prospective study material was composed of cDNA or gDNA derived from T cells, B-cell-depleted T cells, or PBMCs. The dataset comprised deeply sampled blood TCRbeta repertoires from subjects exposed to, actively infected with, or recovered from COVID-19. The repertoires were released in a freely available public database meant as a resource for research on the immune response to SARS-CoV-2. Samples came from the ongoing ImmuneRACE study (first 160 participants) plus 1,254 subjects from 6 global collaborators. Sample metadata almost always included a de-identified subject ID, COVID-19 status, age in years and sex. Where available, HLA class I and class II types were taken from metadata supplied by the sample provider and were not determined by assay-based typing. What the research found in general, with its limitations: The amount of clinical and demographic metadata varied by source and participant and was provided uncurated.

In the prospective study, participants were roughly 18 to 100 years old, resided in about two dozen geographic areas of the United States, and were enrolled through a virtual design. Cohort assignment in the prospective study relied on participant-reported clinical history from a screening survey and a study questionnaire. For ImmuneRACE Cohort 3, a participant was defined as recovered based on two consecutive negative NP/OP PCR tests, clearance by a healthcare professional, or resolution of symptoms. Mobile phlebotomists in the prospective study collected whole blood, serum and a nasopharyngeal or oropharyngeal swab from every participant. Prospective study participants could optionally give additional blood draws and questionnaires over an approximately 2-month period. Prospective study blood samples were shipped either frozen or at room temperature before DNA extraction. V is pared back by 2 bases and J by 6 bases, with 7 bases lying between the germline termini. The germline V gene yields SGHRS for CDR1 and YFSETQ for CDR2. From the cysteine up to the phenylalanine, the CDR3 has a length of 12 residues. Kept here is only the CDR3 DNA, which spans 36 bases and is read in frame from base 1.

On this clone itself: Its antigen has not been determined. No much larger clone exists at a distance of one base, and base qualities are not known.

TCRbeta CDR3 regions were amplified from genomic DNA by means of the immunoSEQ Assay, a bias-controlled multiplex PCR. Under the source paper's analysis protocol: Nucleated cell counts per sample were estimated from amplification of reference gene primers within the assay. To quantify the absolute abundance of each unique TCRbeta CDR3 rearrangement, sequence reads were collapsed and filtered. For each sample, productive Simpson clonality was calculated as the square root of Simpson's diversity index over productive rearrangements. TCRdb carries this immuneACCESS record with in-frame sequences only. Its versions omit some clonotypes, under half of them owing to an unresolved V gene in the studies checked, with the rest unexplained. D and trimming were read from the DNA, whereas the V and J calls and clone size are those reported in that table. Across this sample there are roughly 330,000 clones, with about 89% seen only once. The top ten constitute about 5.4% of the sample.

The origin of this receptor is a young woman who had recovered from COVID-19. This chain joins TRBV5-1 to TRBJ2-3; a confident D gene designation cannot be given. The sample comprised PBMCs or T cells enriched from blood (not recorded which). CDR3 reads: CASSFHSDTQYF. The nucleotide sequence is given as TGCGCCAGCAGCTTCCACTCTGATACGCAGTATTTT. Here the CDR3 is joined to the reference TRBV5-1 and TRBJ2-3 genes, and the full variable domain is: KAGVTQTPRYLIKTRGQQVTLSCSPISGHRSVSWYQQTPGQGLQFLFEYFSETQRNKGNFPGRFSGRQFSNSRSEMNVSTLELGDSALYLCASSFHSDTQYFGPGTRLTVL.